This note documents a single T cell receptor beta chain sequence. Its specificity is not known. Using immunoSEQ multiplex PCR, the repertoire was profiled, and TCRdb retains in-frame clones only, with some absent. The sample carries about 67,000 clones, approximately 81% recorded once. This entry belongs to a study of T cell responses to AZD1222 COVID-19 vaccine. Study-level results: White British ancestry dominated among donors, who included more females, and clonal diversity was possibly underestimated. AZD1222 recipients seropositive at baseline numbered only 6 or 7. Spike regions recognized by vaccine-associated CD4 TCRs spanned the protein, led by 160-218 and 743-854. Spike-specific TCR depth and breadth grew after two AZD1222 doses.

Trimming pared 0 bases from V and 5 bases from J, leaving 15 bases between. The germline gives CDR1 LGHDT, CDR2 YNNKEL (reference sequence). This CDR3 region has 16 residues. This TCR was recovered from an adult in good health. The sequenced sample was peripheral blood, obtained on day 0 of AZD1222 vaccination. V usage is TRBV3-1 (or the pseudogene TRBV3-2) and J usage is TRBJ2-3; the D is unclear. DNA for the CDR3: TGTGCCAGCAGCCAAGATCGAGGCTGGAGAGGAGATACGCAGTATTTT. It yields the protein CASSQDRGWRGDTQYF.